These T cell receptor beta chains were read from a single sample in a study of OX40 agonist ivuxolimab in advanced cancers. Using immunoSEQ multiplex PCR, the repertoire was profiled, and TCRdb retains in-frame clones only, with some absent. The sample has under 100,000 clones, approximately 80% seen once; the top ten hold roughly 0.5%. The source material was CD4+ or CD8+ T cells sorted from blood, sampled in a trial of the OX40 agonist ivuxolimab. The receptors were gathered from an adult with an advanced solid tumor such as melanoma, head and neck, liver or kidney cancer. Each CDR3 is given with its conserved first and last residue. The D gene is left open where the match is weak. Clone size is not always given. Where it is, it says once, few, many or a class for expanded clones.

TRBV7-2	.	TRBJ2-3	14	.	CASSLGEKGDTQYF	TGTGCCAGCAGCTTAGGGGAGAAGGGAGATACGCAGTATTTT
TRBV6-1	.	TRBJ2-3	13	.	CASSVQGTDTQYF	TGTGCCAGCAGTGTACAGGGTACAGATACGCAGTATTTT
TRBV10-3	.	TRBJ2-4	13	.	CAISEGAKNIQYF	TGTGCCATCAGTGAGGGGGCCAAAAACATTCAGTACTTC
TRBV5-1	.	TRBJ1-2	16	TRBD1	CASSLGGETGIYGYTF	TGCGCCAGCAGCTTGGGGGGAGAGACAGGGATCTATGGCTACACCTTC
TRBV28	.	TRBJ2-6	19	TRBD1	CASSPYGGQGNLGANVLTF	TGTGCCAGCAGTCCGTATGGTGGACAGGGAAATCTTGGGGCCAACGTCCTGACTTTC
TRBV4-2	.	TRBJ2-1	13	.	CASSLLGANEQFF	TGTGCCAGCAGCCTTTTAGGGGCCAATGAGCAGTTCTTC
TRBV5-4	.	TRBJ2-5	15	.	CASSLSGRVDKTQYF	TGTGCCAGCAGCTTGTCGGGCAGGGTAGACAAGACCCAGTACTTC
TRBV4-3	.	TRBJ2-1	16	TRBD1	CASSLARQGWGNEQFF	TGCGCCAGCAGCCTAGCCAGACAGGGATGGGGCAATGAGCAGTTCTTC
TRBV7-2	few	TRBJ2-5	15	TRBD1	CASSLNRGSQETQYF	TGTGCCAGCAGCTTGAACAGGGGATCTCAAGAGACCCAGTACTTC
TRBV28	.	TRBJ1-6	16	.	CASSSTQGNSVEPLHF	TGTGCCAGCAGTTCTACCCAGGGGAATTCGGTAGAACCCCTCCACTTT
TRBV27	.	TRBJ1-5	14	.	CASSQDNRGQPQHF	TGTGCCAGCAGTCAGGACAATAGAGGTCAGCCCCAGCATTTT
TRBV6-4	.	TRBJ1-1	13	.	CASSDPPPVEAFF	TGTGCCAGCAGTGACCCCCCCCCGGTGGAGGCTTTCTTT
TRBV6-1	.	TRBJ2-7	15	TRBD1	CASSGQQGASYEQYF	TGTGCCAGCAGTGGACAACAGGGGGCCTCCTACGAGCAGTACTTC
TRBV28	.	TRBJ1-5	12	.	CASSLLGQPQHF	TGTGCCAGCAGTCTCCTCGGTCAGCCCCAGCATTTT
TRBV7-9	.	TRBJ2-3	18	.	CASSLVWGSAHYTDTQYF	TGTGCCAGCAGCTTGGTTTGGGGATCGGCACACTACACAGATACGCAGTATTTT
TRBV4-3	few	TRBJ2-5	15	.	CASSQDFGREETQYF	TGCGCCAGCAGCCAAGACTTTGGCAGAGAAGAGACCCAGTACTTC
TRBV28	.	TRBJ2-7	14	.	CASISNAGVHEQYF	TGTGCCAGCATCTCAAACGCAGGGGTCCACGAGCAGTACTTC
TRBV10-3	.	TRBJ1-1	13	.	CAITEQVNTEAFF	TGTGCCATCACCGAACAGGTGAACACTGAAGCTTTCTTT
TRBV7-2	.	TRBJ1-6	17	.	CASSLGPDSSYNSPLHF	TGTGCCAGCAGCTTAGGGCCTGATAGCTCCTATAATTCACCCCTCCACTTT
TRBV6-5	few	TRBJ2-7	15	.	CASSYSPRAGYEQYF	TGTGCCAGCAGTTACTCCCCCAGGGCTGGGTACGAGCAGTACTTC
TRBV4-1	.	TRBJ2-5	17	TRBD2	CASSHSWTSGSKETQYF	TGCGCCAGCAGCCACTCCTGGACTAGCGGGAGTAAAGAGACCCAGTACTTC
TRBV11-3	once	TRBJ2-7	13	TRBD1	CASSLHRQGEQYF	TGTGCCAGCAGCCTCCATCGACAGGGCGAGCAGTACTTC
TRBV7-6	.	TRBJ2-5	13	.	CASSFPGVKTQYF	TGTGCCAGCAGCTTTCCAGGGGTAAAGACCCAGTACTTC
TRBV28	.	TRBJ2-2	22	TRBD2	CASSLWSSGTEGLAENTGELFF	TGTGCCAGCAGTTTATGGAGTTCCGGGACCGAAGGACTAGCGGAGAACACCGGGGAGCTGTTTTTT
TRBV7-3	.	TRBJ2-3	15	.	CASSLLGNTLGTQYF	TGTGCCAGCAGCTTATTGGGGAATACCCTTGGTACGCAGTATTTT
TRBV9	.	TRBJ2-1	14	.	CASSVVSGTGEQFF	TGTGCCAGCAGCGTAGTATCCGGGACGGGAGAGCAGTTCTTC
TRBV27	.	TRBJ2-6	13	.	CASREAGANVLTF	TGTGCCAGCCGTGAAGCCGGGGCCAACGTCCTGACTTTC
TRBV5-1	few	TRBJ1-3	14	.	CASRDGDSGNTIYF	TGCGCCAGTCGAGACGGAGACTCTGGAAACACCATATATTTT
TRBV9	.	TRBJ2-1	14	TRBD2	CASRPGLGLNEQFF	TGTGCCAGCAGGCCGGGACTAGGCCTCAATGAGCAGTTCTTC
TRBV18	few	TRBJ1-2	12	.	CASSRDRYGYTF	TGTGCCAGCTCACGTGACCGGTATGGCTACACCTTC
TRBV18	.	TRBJ1-4	17	TRBD1	CASSPQGQGQLNEKLFF	TGTGCCAGCTCACCACAAGGTCAGGGACAGCTTAATGAAAAACTGTTTTTT
TRBV19	.	TRBJ2-1	14	TRBD1	CASRRTGESNEQFF	TGTGCCAGTAGGCGGACAGGGGAAAGCAATGAGCAGTTCTTC
TRBV5-4	.	TRBJ2-7	14	.	CASSQERGWGEQYF	TGCGCCAGCAGCCAAGAACGGGGTTGGGGCGAGCAGTACTTC
TRBV4-3	.	TRBJ1-1	14	.	CASSQVGMGTEAFF	TGCGCCAGCAGCCAAGTGGGAATGGGTACTGAAGCTTTCTTT
TRBV28	.	TRBJ2-1	14	.	CASSGSGGLNEQFF	TGTGCCAGCAGTGGTTCCGGGGGCCTCAATGAGCAGTTCTTC
TRBV4-3	.	TRBJ2-1	15	.	CASSHNVADYNEQFF	TGCGCCAGCAGCCATAATGTAGCGGATTACAATGAGCAGTTCTTC